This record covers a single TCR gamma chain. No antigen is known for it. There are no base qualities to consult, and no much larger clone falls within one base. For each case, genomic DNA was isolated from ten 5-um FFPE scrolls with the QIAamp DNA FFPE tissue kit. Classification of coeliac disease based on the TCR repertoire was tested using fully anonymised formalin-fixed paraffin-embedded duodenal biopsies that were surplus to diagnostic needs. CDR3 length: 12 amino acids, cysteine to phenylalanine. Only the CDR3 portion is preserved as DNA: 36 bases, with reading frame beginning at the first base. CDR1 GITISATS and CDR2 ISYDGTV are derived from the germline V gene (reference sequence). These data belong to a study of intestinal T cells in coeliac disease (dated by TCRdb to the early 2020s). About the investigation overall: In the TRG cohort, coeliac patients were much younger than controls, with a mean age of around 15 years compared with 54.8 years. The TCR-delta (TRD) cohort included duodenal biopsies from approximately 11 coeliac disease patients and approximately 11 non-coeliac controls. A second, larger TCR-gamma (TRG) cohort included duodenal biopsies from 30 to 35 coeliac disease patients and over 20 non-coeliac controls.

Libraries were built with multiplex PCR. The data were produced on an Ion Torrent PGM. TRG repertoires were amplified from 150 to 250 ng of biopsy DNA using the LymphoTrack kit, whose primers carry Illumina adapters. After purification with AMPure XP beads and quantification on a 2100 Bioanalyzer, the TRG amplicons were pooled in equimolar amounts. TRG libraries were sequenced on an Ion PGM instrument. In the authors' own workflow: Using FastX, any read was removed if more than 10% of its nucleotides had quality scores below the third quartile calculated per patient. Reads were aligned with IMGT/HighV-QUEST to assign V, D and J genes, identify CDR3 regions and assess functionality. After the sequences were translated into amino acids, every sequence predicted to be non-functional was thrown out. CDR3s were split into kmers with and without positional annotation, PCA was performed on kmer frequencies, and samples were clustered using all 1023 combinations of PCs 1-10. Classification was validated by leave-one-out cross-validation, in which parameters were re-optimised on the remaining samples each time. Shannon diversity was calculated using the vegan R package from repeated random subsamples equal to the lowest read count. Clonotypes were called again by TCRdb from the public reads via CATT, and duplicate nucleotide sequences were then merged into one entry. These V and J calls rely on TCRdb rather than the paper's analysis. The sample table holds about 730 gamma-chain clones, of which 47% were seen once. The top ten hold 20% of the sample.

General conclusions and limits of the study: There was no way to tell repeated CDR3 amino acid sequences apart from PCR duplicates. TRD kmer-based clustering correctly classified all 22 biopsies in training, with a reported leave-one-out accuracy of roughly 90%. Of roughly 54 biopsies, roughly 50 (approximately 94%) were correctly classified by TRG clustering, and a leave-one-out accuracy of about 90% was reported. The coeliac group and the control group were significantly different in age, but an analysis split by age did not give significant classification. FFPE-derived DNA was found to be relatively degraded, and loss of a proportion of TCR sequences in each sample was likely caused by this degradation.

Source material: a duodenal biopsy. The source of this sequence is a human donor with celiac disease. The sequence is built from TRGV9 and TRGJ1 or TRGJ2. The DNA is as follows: TGTGCTTGTGGGGGGATTGATTATAAGAAACTCTTT. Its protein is CACGGIDYKKLF.